The source of this T cell receptor beta chain is a study of cytomegalovirus exposure and HLA in healthy donors. General study findings and limits: There were several of the most significant clusters that appeared linked to common viral pathogens in a later analysis.

As to this clone: What it binds is not known.

From germline, CDR1 is SGDLS and CDR2 YYNGEE. Trimming shortened V by 4 bases and J by 5 bases, and 17 bases separated the two germline ends. This CDR3 comprises 15 residues. 13 Jbeta primers and 60 Vbeta primers were used for the PCR. Original methodology: Some 10 million of the 60 million to 90 million unique TCR beta chains counted in a later analysis were shared. The assay was immunoSEQ multiplex PCR, and TCRdb's table has in-frame clones only and misses some. V, J and clone size are taken as reported in that table, and D and trimming were inferred from the DNA itself. The sample gives about 150,000 clones, less than 80% of which show up once; approximately 2.3% is in the top ten.

The sequenced material came from PBMCs. The chain carries TRBV9 and TRBJ2-3, with D possibly matching TRBD2 (6 bases). The clonotype originates from a young man in good health and CMV-seronegative. The DNA of the CDR3 is TGTGCCAGCAGCTCAGGCAGGGCCGGGGGAGATACGCAGTATTTT. As protein: CASSSGRAGGDTQYF.